One and the same sample provided the 14 T cell receptor beta chains below, sequenced in a study of blood T cell dynamics during melanoma immunotherapy. The sample's time point: pre-treatment baseline. Generated by immunoSEQ multiplex PCR, the TCRdb table keeps only in-frame clones and is missing some. The sample has 15,000 or so clones, 65% to 85% seen once. The input for sequencing was blood, taken from a patient treated with checkpoint blockade. These receptors all come from a human donor with melanoma.

J is TRBJ2-7 and V is TRBV5-4, with a tentative D call TRBD2 (5 bases). This CDR3 spans 14 amino acids. V lost 0 bases to trimming and J lost 6 bases, with 13 bases between them. Germline values: CDR1 SGHNT, CDR2 YYREEE (reference sequence). The CDR3 spells CASSLGGLGGEQYF. CDR3 nucleotides: TGTGCCAGCAGCTTGGGAGGGCTTGGCGGCGAGCAGTACTTC.

The chain has TRBV6-5 and TRBJ2-7, with no clear D. With 2 bases removed from V and 2 bases from J, the gap between germline ends came to 10 bases. Germline CDR1 and CDR2: MNHEY and SVGAGI. The CDR3 is 14 amino acids. The CDR3 loop reads CASSYRPSTYEQYF. The CDR3 nucleotides are TGTGCCAGCAGTTACCGGCCCTCTACCTACGAGCAGTACTTC.

This clone has a single count. The J gene is TRBJ2-5, the V gene TRBV7-2; 8 bases match TRBD1. The V gene's germline CDR1 is SGHTA and CDR2 FQGNSA. V was pared by 5 bases and J by 5 bases, with 10 bases of the junction left unmatched. The CDR3 has 15 residues. CDR3 residues: CASSPDRGFGETQYF. CDR3 sequence (DNA): TGTGCCAGCAGCCCAGACAGGGGCTTTGGGGAGACCCAGTACTTC.

This clone was counted between two and nine times. The chain couples TRBV25-1 to TRBJ1-3; D gene uncertain. Trimming took 3 bases from V and 4 from J, leaving 19 bases between them. Germline V gene sequence: CDR1 MGHDK, CDR2 SYGVNS. The CDR3 contains 17 residues. The CDR3 here is CASSDLTGKGAGNTIYF. The CDR3 nucleotides are TGTGCCAGCAGTGATCTCACGGGGAAAGGAGCCGGAAACACCATATATTTT.

This chain joins TRBV11-2 and TRBJ1-2; D remains ambiguous. CDR1 and CDR2 from the germline V gene are SGHAT and FQNNGV. The length of the CDR3 is 13 residues. V was clipped by 5 bases and J by 9 bases, with 16 bases between them. CDR3 nucleotides: TGTGCCAGCAGCCTTGGACGGACTTTTAGCTACACCTTC. Translated: CASSLGRTFSYTF.

The chain is built from TRBV14 and TRBJ2-1, with a weak D call TRBD1 (6 bases). V was shortened by 0 bases and J by 4 bases, with 19 bases between the two germline ends. The CDR3 spans 18 residues. Per the germline V gene, CDR1 is SGHDN and CDR2 is FVKESK. The CDR3 nucleotides are TGTGCCAGCAGCCAAGATTGGGTGAACAGGGTCGGGTACAATGAGCAGTTCTTC. This translates into CASSQDWVNRVGYNEQFF.

The V and J genes are TRBV6-5 and TRBJ2-7, with D possibly TRBD2 on 6 matching bases. CDR1 is MNHEY and CDR2 is SVGAGI in the germline V gene. This CDR3 has 14 amino acids. Trimming shortened V by 7 bases and J by 2 bases, and 15 bases separated the two germline ends. The CDR3 coding sequence is TGTGCCAGCACCCCCCGGGCGGGGACCTACGAGCAGTACTTC. This sequence encodes CASTPRAGTYEQYF.

The chain recombines TRBV29-1 with TRBJ2-7; no definite D call. The germline CDR1 and CDR2 sequences are SQVTM and ANQGSEA. This CDR3 comprises 12 residues. V lost 4 bases and J lost 2, with 9 bases in between. The CDR3 DNA is TGCAGCGTTGGGCCCGGTGCCTACGAGCAGTACTTC. It is translated as CSVGPGAYEQYF.

This clone was seen a handful of times. The rearrangement joins TRBV29-1 to TRBJ2-7; 8 bases map to TRBD2. Germline loops: CDR1 SQVTM, CDR2 ANQGSEA. The V and J ends lost 2 bases and 1 base, in that order; junction bases with no gene match: 7. This CDR3 is built from 15 residues. CDR3 protein: CSVEISGGSSYEQYF. CDR3 bases: TGCAGCGTTGAAATAAGCGGGGGATCTTCCTACGAGCAGTACTTC.

This chain uses TRBV19 with TRBJ1-1, with D possibly matching TRBD1 (6 bases). Germline assignment: CDR1 LNHDA and CDR2 SQIVND (reference sequence). This CDR3 region has 15 residues. Trimming left V 3 bases short and J 0 bases short, with 11 bases between. CDR3 nucleotide sequence: TGTGCCAGTAGTATCACAGGGCCGATGAACACTGAAGCTTTCTTT. Amino acid sequence: CASSITGPMNTEAFF. The entire variable domain, with the rest obtained from reference TRBV19 and TRBJ1-1, is as follows: DGGITQSPKYLFRKEGQNVTLSCEQNLNHDAMYWYRQDPGQGLRLIYYSQIVNDFQKGDIAEGYSVSREKKESFPLTVTSAQKNPTAFYLCASSITGPMNTEAFFGQGTRLTVV.

The chain is built from TRBV9 and TRBJ1-4; the D gene is possibly TRBD1 (6 bases). V lost 2 bases and J 4 bases, leaving 18 bases between the germline ends. CDR3 size: 17 residues. Germline V lookup: CDR1 SGDLS, CDR2 YYNGEE. As DNA, the CDR3 is TGTGCCAGCAGCGTCGACGCCGGGGGGCTGAGTAATGAAAAACTGTTTTTT. Its protein product is CASSVDAGGLSNEKLFF.

The sample holds one count of this clone. V is TRBV30 and J is TRBJ1-2; D unclear. CDR3 length: 12 amino acids. The germline gives CDR1 GTSNPN, CDR2 SVGIG (reference sequence). Trimming stripped 2 bases from V and 8 bases from J, with 12 bases between. CDR3 coding DNA: TGTGCCTGGAGTCCTCGAGGATGGGGCTACACCTTC. Translating gives CAWSPRGWGYTF.

The genes are TRBV7-9 and TRBJ2-3; D is unclear. The germline V gene encodes CDR1 SEHNR and CDR2 FQNEAQ (reference sequence). V lost 6 bases to trimming and J lost 3 bases, with 10 bases between them. CDR3 length: 13 amino acids. The CDR3 protein is CASRVERTDTQYF. In DNA form, the CDR3 reads TGTGCCAGCAGGGTCGAGAGGACAGATACGCAGTATTTT.

The chain employs TRBV15 and TRBJ2-5, with 9 bases matching TRBD2. V lost 0 bases to trimming and J lost 5 bases; unmatched junction nucleotides: 10. This CDR3 spans 17 amino acids. Looked up from germline, CDR1 is LNHNV and CDR2 is YYDKDF (reference sequence). Here the CDR3 DNA reads TGTGCCACCAGCAGAGAAGGATGGCGGGGGGGATCCGAGACCCAGTACTTC. Translation gives CATSREGWRGGSETQYF.